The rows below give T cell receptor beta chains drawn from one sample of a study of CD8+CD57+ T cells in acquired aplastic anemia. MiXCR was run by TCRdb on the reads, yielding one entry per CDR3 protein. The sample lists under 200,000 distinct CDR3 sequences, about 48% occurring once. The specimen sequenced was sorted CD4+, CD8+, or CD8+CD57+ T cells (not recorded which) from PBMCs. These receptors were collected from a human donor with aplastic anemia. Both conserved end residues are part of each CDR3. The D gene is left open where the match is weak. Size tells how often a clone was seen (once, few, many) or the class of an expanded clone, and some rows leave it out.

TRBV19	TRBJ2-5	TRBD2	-	TGTGCCAGTAGTATAGTCCTAGCGGGGGGGCAAGAGACCCAGTACTTC	CASSIVLAGGQETQYF
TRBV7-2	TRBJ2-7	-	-	TGTGCCAGCAGCACACAGGGATACGAGCAGTACTTC	CASSTQGYEQYF
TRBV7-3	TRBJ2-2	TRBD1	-	TGTGCCAGCAGCTTAAAGGATCTCCCCCTCGACAGGGGGGACACCGGGGAGCTGTTTTTT	CASSLKDLPLDRGDTGELFF
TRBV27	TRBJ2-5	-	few	TGTGCCAGCAGTTTATTTAGTAGGGCTAGGGAGACCCAGTACTTC	CASSLFSRARETQYF
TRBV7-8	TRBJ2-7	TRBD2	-	TGTGCCAGCAGCTTTGGGACTAGCGGGACGGGGGAGCAGTACTTC	CASSFGTSGTGEQYF
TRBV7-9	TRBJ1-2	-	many	TGTGCCAGCAGCCCCAGTGAGGGGGTTAAGTATGGCTACACCTTC	CASSPSEGVKYGYTF
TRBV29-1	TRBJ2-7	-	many	TGCAGCGCTGGAGACCCCCAGTTCAACGAGCAGTACTTC	CSAGDPQFNEQYF
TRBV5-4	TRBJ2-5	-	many	TGTGCCAGCAGCTTCGGTTGGACCCAAGAGACCCAGTACTTC	CASSFGWTQETQYF
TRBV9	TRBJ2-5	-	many	TGTGCCAGCAGCGCCTGGCCCACGGGGGACGACCAAGAGACCCAGTACTTC	CASSAWPTGDDQETQYF
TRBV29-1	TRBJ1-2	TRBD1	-	TGCAGCGCCAGGGGGCGGGACGACTATGGCTACACCTTC	CSARGRDDYGYTF
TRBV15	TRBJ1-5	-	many	TGTGCCACCAGCAGAGATCGGGGGGGGATGTTCGATCAGCCCCAGCATTTT	CATSRDRGGMFDQPQHF
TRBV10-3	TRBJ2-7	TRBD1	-	TGTGCCACCGAAGACAGGGGACTCTCCTACGAGCAGTACTTC	CATEDRGLSYEQYF
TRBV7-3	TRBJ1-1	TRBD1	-	TGTGCCAGCAGCCTCCAGGGGGGGGCCACTGAAGCTTTCTTT	CASSLQGGATEAFF
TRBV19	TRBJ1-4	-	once	TGTGCCAGTAGTATAGCCTACCCTCGCAGCGAAAAACTGTTTTTT	CASSIAYPRSEKLFF
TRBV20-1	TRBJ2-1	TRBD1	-	TGCAGTGCTAAACGGAGACAGGGAGCAGAGCAGTTCTTC	CSAKRRQGAEQFF
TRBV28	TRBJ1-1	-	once	TGTGCCAGCAGCCAAACACCGTGGGGGCGGAACACTGAAGCTTTCTTT	CASSQTPWGRNTEAFF
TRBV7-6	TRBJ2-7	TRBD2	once	TGTGCCAGCAGCTTCGGTCCCAGCGGGGGTGCACCTCCGTGCTCCTACGAGCAGTACTTC	CASSFGPSGGAPPCSYEQYF
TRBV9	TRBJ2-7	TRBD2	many	TGTGCCAGCAGCGTAGGCGTACTAGCGGGTTCCTACGAGCAGTACTTC	CASSVGVLAGSYEQYF
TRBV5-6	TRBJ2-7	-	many	TGTGCCAGCAGCCGACCCTGGCTAACCGACACCTACGAGCAGTACTTC	CASSRPWLTDTYEQYF
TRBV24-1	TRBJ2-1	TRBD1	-	TGTGCCACCAGTGATCCGGCAGGGGGCAGGAATGAGCAGTTCTTC	CATSDPAGGRNEQFF
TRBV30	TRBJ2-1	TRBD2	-	TGTGCCTGGACCGGGACTAGCGGGAGCTCCTACAATGAGCAGTTCTTC	CAWTGTSGSSYNEQFF
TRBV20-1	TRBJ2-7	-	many	TGCAGTGCCCGGGGACGAGCAATGGCCTACGAGCAGTACTTC	CSARGRAMAYEQYF
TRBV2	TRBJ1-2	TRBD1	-	TGTGCCAGCAGTGTGGGTCAGGGACAGGACTATGGCTACACCTTC	CASSVGQGQDYGYTF
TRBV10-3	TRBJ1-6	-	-	TGTGCCATCAGTGAAACCGGGACGGTAAATTCACCCCTCCACTTT	CAISETGTVNSPLHF
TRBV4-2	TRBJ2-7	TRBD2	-	TGTGCCAGCAGCCCCACACCCGAGACTAGCGGGAGGCTTAGCTCCTACGAGCAGTACTTC	CASSPTPETSGRLSSYEQYF